These 5 T cell receptor beta chains were all obtained from the same sample, sequenced in a study of PD-L1 blockade in urothelial cancer. Repertoires were generated with immunoSEQ multiplex PCR, while TCRdb's copy carries only in-frame clones and drops some. The sample lists 40,000 to 45,000 clones, 75% to 95% occurring once. Time point denoted: peripheral blood 6 weeks after treatment start. The sample here was PBMCs, taken around atezolizumab (anti-PD-L1) treatment. The receptors were sampled from a man between 70 and 80 years old with urothelial cancer.

This clone was counted once. The chain is built from TRBV11-1 and TRBJ2-3; TRBD1 agrees at 7 bases. CDR3 length: 14 amino acids. V lost 5 bases to trimming and J lost 10 bases; unmatched junction nucleotides: 12. From germline, CDR1 is SGHAT and CDR2 FQDESV (reference sequence). CDR3 in amino acids: CASSLRGYRGAQYF. The CDR3, as DNA: TGTGCCAGCAGCCTCAGGGGCTACAGGGGTGCGCAGTATTTT. The full variable domain, with the rest looked up from reference TRBV11-1 and TRBJ2-3, is EAEVAQSPRYKITEKSQAVAFWCDPISGHATLYWYRQILGQGPELLVQFQDESVVDDSQLPKDRFSAERLKGVDSTLKIQPAELGDSAMYLCASSLRGYRGAQYFGPGTRLTVL.

The rearrangement uses TRBV11-2 and TRBJ2-4, with a weak D call TRBD1 (6 bases). This CDR3 has 16 residues. Per the germline V gene, CDR1 is SGHAT and CDR2 is FQNNGV. V lost 5 bases and J lost 6, with 20 bases in between. The CDR3 region has the DNA TGTGCCAGCAGCCCCCCGACAGGCAGGACCTTAAACATTCAGTACTTC. It translates to CASSPPTGRTLNIQYF.

This sequence joins TRBV9 and TRBJ2-7; 10 bases agree with TRBD1. The CDR3 is 15 residues long. Germline values: CDR1 SGDLS, CDR2 YYNGEE. V dropped 3 bases and J dropped 0; count of bases not matched to a gene: 3. The CDR3: CASSATGGPSYEQYF. CDR3 DNA: TGTGCCAGCAGCGCGACAGGGGGCCCCTCCTACGAGCAGTACTTC. The full variable domain, with the rest looked up from reference TRBV9 and TRBJ2-7, is DSGVTQTPKHLITATGQRVTLRCSPRSGDLSVYWYQQSLDQGLQFLIQYYNGEERAKGNILERFSAQQFPDLHSELNLSSLELGDSALYFCASSATGGPSYEQYFGPGTRLTVT.

The chain carries TRBV7-2 and TRBJ2-1; 9 nucleotides match TRBD2. Germline V CDR1 and CDR2: SGHTA, FQGNSA. V lost 0 bases and J lost 8; bases outside the gene matches: 11. The CDR3 has 17 amino acids. CDR3 sequence reads: CASSLALEAGGPHEQFF. The DNA of the CDR3 is TGTGCCAGCAGCTTAGCCCTTGAGGCGGGAGGGCCACATGAGCAGTTCTTC.

The genes are TRBV30 and TRBJ1-2, with 7 bases matching TRBD1. The germline V gene encodes CDR1 GTSNPN and CDR2 SVGIG (reference sequence). This CDR3 has 14 residues. Trimming at V came to 2 bases and at J to 6 bases, leaving 9 bases not matched to a gene. The CDR3 nucleotides are TGTGCCTGGAGTACCGAGACAGGGACCCATGGCTACACCTTC. This codes for CAWSTETGTHGYTF.